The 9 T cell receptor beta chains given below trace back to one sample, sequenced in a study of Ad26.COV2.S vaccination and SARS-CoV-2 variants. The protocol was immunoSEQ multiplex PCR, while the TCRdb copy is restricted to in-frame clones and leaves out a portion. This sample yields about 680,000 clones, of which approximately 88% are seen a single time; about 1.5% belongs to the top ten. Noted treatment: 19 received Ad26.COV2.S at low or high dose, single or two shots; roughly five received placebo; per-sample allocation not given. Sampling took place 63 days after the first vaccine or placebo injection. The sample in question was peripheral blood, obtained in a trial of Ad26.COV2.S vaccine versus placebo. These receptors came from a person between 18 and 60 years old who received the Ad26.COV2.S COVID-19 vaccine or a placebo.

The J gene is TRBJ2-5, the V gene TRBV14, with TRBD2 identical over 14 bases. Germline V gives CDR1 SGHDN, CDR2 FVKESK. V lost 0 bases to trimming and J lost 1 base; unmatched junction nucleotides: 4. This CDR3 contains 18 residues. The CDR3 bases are TGTGCCAGCAGCCAAGATCGGGGACTAGCGGGGGTCCAAGAGACCCAGTACTTC. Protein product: CASSQDRGLAGVQETQYF.

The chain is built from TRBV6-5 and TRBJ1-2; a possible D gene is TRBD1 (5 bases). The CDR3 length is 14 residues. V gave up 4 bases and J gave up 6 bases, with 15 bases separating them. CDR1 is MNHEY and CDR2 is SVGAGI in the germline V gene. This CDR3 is CASSSRQGEDGYTF. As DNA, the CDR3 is TGTGCCAGCAGTTCCCGCCAGGGCGAGGATGGCTACACCTTC.

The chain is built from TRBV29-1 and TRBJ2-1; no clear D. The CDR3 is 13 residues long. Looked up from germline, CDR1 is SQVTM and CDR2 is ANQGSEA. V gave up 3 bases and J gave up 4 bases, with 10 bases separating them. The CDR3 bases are TGCAGCGTTGAGAGGCTACAGTACAATGAGCAGTTCTTC. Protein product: CSVERLQYNEQFF.

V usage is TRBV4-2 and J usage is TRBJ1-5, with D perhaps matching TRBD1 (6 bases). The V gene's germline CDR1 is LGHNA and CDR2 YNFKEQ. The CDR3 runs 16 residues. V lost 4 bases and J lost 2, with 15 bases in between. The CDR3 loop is CASSPGPSGGNQPQHF. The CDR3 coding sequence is TGTGCCAGCAGCCCTGGACCATCAGGGGGCAATCAGCCCCAGCATTTT.

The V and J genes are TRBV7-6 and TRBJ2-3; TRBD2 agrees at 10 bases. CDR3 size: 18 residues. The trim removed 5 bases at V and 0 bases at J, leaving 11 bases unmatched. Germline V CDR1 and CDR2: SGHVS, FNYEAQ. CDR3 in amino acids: CASSKILAGATSTDTQYF. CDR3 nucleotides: TGTGCCAGCAGCAAAATTCTAGCGGGGGCTACTAGCACAGATACGCAGTATTTT. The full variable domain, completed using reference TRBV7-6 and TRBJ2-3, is GAGVSQSPRYKVTKRGQDVALRCDPISGHVSLYWYRQALGQGPEFLTYFNYEAQQDKSGLPNDRFSAERPEGSISTLTIQRTEQRDSAMYRCASSKILAGATSTDTQYFGPGTRLTVL.

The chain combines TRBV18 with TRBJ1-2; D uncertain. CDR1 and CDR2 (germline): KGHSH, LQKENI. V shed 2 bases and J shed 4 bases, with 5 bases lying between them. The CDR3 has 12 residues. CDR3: CASSPDIYGYTF. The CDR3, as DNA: TGTGCCAGCTCACCAGACATCTATGGCTACACCTTC.

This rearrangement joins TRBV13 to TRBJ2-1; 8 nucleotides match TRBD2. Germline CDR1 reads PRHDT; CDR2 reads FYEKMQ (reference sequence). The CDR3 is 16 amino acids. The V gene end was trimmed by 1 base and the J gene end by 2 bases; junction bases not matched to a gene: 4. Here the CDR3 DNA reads TGTGCCAGCAGCTTAGTGTCTAGCGGGCCCTACAATGAGCAGTTCTTC. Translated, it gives CASSLVSSGPYNEQFF.

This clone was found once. The CDR3 loop is CASSLGGRQGVFQPQHF. The CDR3 DNA reads as TGTGCCAGCAGCTTAGGGGGGAGACAGGGAGTCTTCCAGCCCCAGCATTTT. V gene TRBV7-9 combines with J gene TRBJ1-5, with 7 bases lining up with TRBD1. Germline V gene sequence: CDR1 SEHNR, CDR2 FQNEAQ (reference sequence). J gave up 7 bases and V 1 base, and 13 bases lay outside the gene matches. CDR3 length: 17 residues.

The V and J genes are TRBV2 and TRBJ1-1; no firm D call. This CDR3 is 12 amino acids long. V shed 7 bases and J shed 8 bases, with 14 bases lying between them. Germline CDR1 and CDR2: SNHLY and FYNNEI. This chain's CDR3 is CASISDWTEAFF. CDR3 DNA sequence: TGTGCCAGCATTTCAGACTGGACCGAAGCTTTCTTT.